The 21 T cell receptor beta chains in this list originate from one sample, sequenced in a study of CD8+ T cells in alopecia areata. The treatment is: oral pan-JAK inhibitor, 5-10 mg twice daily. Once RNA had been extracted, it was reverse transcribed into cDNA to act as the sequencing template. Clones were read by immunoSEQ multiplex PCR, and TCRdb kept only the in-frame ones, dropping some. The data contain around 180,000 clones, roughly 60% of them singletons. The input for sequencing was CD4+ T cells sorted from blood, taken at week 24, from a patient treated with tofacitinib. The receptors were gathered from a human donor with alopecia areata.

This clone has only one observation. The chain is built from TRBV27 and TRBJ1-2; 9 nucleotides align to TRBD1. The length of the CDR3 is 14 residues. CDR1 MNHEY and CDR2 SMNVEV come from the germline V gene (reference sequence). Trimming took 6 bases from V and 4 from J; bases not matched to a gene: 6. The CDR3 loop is CASSRDREAYGYTF. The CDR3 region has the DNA TGTGCCAGCAGCCGGGACAGGGAGGCCTATGGCTACACCTTC.

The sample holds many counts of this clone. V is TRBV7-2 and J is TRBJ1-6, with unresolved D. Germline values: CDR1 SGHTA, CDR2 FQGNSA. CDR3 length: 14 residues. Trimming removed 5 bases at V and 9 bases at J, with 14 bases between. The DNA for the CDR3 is TGTGCCAGCAGCCGCCGGGAGGAGGGTTCACCCCTCCACTTT. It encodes CASSRREEGSPLHF.

Written as DNA, the CDR3 is TGTGCCATCGGGGTGGAGACCCAGTACTTC. It specifies CAIGVETQYF. The V gene is TRBV10-3, the J gene TRBJ2-5, with no clear D. Germline values: CDR1 ENHRY, CDR2 SYGVKD. V was shortened by 8 bases and J by 5 bases, with 6 bases between the two germline ends. This CDR3 is built from 10 residues.

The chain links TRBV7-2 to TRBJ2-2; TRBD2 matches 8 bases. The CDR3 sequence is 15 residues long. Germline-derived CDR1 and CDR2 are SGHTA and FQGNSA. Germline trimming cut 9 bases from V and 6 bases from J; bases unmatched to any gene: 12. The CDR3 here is CASTGRGALPGELFF. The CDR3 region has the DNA TGTGCCAGTACTGGGCGGGGGGCACTCCCCGGGGAGCTGTTTTTT.

CDR3 amino acids: CASSLAPATSYEQYF. The CDR3 coding sequence is TGTGCCAGCAGCTTAGCACCGGCTACGTCCTACGAGCAGTACTTC. The genes are TRBV7-2 and TRBJ2-7, with D uncertain. CDR3 length: 15 amino acids. V lost 0 bases and J lost 1, with 10 bases in between. Germline V gives CDR1 SGHTA, CDR2 FQGNSA.

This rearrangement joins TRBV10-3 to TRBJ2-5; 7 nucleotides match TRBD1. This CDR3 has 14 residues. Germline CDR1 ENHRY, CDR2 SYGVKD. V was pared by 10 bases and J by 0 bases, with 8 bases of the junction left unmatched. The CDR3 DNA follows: TGTGCCACTTGGACAGGTGGAAACCAAGAGACCCAGTACTTC. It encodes CATWTGGNQETQYF.

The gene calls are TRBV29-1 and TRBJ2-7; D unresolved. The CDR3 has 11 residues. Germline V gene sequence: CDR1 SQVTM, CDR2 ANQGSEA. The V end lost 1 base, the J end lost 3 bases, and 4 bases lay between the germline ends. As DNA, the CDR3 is TGCAGCGTTGAAGTGAGCTACGAGCAGTACTTC. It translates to CSVEVSYEQYF.

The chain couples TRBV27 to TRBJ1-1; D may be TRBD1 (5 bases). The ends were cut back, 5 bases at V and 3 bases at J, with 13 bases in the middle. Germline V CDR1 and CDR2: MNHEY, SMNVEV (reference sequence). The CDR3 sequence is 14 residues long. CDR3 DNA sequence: TGTGCCAGCAGTCCGACGCGAGGGGACACTGAAGCTTTCTTT. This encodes CASSPTRGDTEAFF.

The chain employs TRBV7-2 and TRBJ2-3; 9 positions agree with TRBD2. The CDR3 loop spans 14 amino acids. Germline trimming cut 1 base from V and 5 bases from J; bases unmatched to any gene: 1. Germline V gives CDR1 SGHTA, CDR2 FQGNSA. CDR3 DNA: TGTGCCAGCAGCTTAGTAGCGGGGGTAGATACGCAGTATTTT. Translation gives CASSLVAGVDTQYF. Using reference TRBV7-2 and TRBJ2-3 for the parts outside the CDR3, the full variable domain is GAGVSQSPSNKVTEKGKDVELRCDPISGHTALYWYRQSLGQGLEFLIYFQGNSAPDKSGLPSDRFSAERTGGSVSTLTIQRTQQEDSAVYLCASSLVAGVDTQYFGPGTRLTVL.

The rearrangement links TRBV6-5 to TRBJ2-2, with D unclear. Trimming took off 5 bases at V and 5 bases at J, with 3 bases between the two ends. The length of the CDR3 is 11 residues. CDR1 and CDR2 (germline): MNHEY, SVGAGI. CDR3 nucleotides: TGTGCCAGCAGTCGAACCGGGGAGCTGTTTTTT. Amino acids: CASSRTGELFF.

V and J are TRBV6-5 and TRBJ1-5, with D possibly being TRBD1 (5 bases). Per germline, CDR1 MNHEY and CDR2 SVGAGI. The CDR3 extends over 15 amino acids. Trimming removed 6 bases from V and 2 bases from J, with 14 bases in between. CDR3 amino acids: CASSPGTPGNQPQHF. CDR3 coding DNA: TGTGCCAGCAGCCCCGGGACGCCAGGCAATCAGCCCCAGCATTTT.

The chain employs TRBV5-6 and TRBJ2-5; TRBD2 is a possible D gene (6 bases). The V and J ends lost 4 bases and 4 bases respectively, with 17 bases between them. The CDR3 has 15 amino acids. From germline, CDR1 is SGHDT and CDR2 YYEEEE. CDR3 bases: TGTGCCAGCAGCCCCCGGAGGGCTGCGGGAGAGACCCAGTACTTC. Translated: CASSPRRAAGETQYF.

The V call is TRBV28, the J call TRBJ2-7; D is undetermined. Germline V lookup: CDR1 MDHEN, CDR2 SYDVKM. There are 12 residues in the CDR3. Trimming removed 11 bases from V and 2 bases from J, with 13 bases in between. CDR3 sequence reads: CACNSGTYEQYF. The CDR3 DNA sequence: TGTGCCTGCAACTCAGGTACCTACGAGCAGTACTTC.

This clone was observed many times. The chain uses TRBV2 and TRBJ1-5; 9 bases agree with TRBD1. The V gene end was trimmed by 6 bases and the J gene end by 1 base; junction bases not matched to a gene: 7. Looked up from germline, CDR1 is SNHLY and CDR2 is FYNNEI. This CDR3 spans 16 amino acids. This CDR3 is CASRAQTGGSNQPQHF. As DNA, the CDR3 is TGTGCCAGCAGGGCACAGACAGGGGGGAGCAATCAGCCCCAGCATTTT.

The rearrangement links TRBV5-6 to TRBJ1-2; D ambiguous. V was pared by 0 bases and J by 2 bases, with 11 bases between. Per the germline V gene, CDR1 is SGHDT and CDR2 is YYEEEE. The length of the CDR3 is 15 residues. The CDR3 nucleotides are TGTGCCAGCAGCTTGGGATGGGAAGGGAACTATGGCTACACCTTC. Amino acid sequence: CASSLGWEGNYGYTF. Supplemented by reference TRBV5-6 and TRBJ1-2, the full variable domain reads DAGVTQSPTHLIKTRGQQVTLRCSPKSGHDTVSWYQQALGQGPQFIFQYYEEEERQRGNFPDRFSGHQFPNYSSELNVNALLLGDSALYLCASSLGWEGNYGYTFGSGTRLTVV.

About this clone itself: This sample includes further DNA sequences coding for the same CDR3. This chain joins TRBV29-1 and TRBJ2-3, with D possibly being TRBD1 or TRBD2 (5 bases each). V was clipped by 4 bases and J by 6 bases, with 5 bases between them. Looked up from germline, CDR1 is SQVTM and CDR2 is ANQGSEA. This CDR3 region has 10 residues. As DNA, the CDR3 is TGCAGCGTTGGGGGGGATACGCAGTATTTT. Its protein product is CSVGGDTQYF.

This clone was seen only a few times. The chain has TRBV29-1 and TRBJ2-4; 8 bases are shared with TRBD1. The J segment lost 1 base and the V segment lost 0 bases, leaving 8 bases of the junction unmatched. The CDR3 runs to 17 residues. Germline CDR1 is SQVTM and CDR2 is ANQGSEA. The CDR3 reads CSVEDPTGEKAKNIQYF. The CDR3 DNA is TGCAGCGTTGAAGACCCGACAGGGGAGAAGGCCAAAAACATTCAGTACTTC.

The CDR3 DNA reads TGCAGCGTTGAAGGTTCCGTCGCTTTCTTT. Residues: CSVEGSVAFF. The chain links TRBV29-1 to TRBJ1-1; D is undetermined. The germline V gene encodes CDR1 SQVTM and CDR2 ANQGSEA. The CDR3 covers 10 residues. Trimming removed 1 base from V and 11 bases from J, with 8 bases in between.

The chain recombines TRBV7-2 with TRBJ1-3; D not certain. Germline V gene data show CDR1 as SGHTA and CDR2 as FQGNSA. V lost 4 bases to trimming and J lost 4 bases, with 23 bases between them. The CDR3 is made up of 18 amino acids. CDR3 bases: TGTGCCAGCAGCTCTACACGGCGTCCGCTGGAGGACGGAAACACCATATATTTT. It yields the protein CASSSTRRPLEDGNTIYF.

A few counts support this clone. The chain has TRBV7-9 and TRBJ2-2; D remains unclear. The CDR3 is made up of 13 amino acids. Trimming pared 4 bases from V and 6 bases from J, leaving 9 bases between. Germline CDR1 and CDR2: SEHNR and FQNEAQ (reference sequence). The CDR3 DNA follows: TGTGCCAGCAGCTCCGAGTGGGCCGGGGAGCTGTTTTTT. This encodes CASSSEWAGELFF.

The chain's CDR3 is CASSGGYNTEAFF. The CDR3 coding sequence is TGTGCCAGCAGTGGGGGATACAACACTGAAGCTTTCTTT. The V and J genes are TRBV2 and TRBJ1-1, with D unclear. With 4 bases removed from V and 2 bases from J, the gap between germline ends came to 8 bases. The length of the CDR3 is 13 residues. CDR1 and CDR2 from the germline V gene are SNHLY and FYNNEI.